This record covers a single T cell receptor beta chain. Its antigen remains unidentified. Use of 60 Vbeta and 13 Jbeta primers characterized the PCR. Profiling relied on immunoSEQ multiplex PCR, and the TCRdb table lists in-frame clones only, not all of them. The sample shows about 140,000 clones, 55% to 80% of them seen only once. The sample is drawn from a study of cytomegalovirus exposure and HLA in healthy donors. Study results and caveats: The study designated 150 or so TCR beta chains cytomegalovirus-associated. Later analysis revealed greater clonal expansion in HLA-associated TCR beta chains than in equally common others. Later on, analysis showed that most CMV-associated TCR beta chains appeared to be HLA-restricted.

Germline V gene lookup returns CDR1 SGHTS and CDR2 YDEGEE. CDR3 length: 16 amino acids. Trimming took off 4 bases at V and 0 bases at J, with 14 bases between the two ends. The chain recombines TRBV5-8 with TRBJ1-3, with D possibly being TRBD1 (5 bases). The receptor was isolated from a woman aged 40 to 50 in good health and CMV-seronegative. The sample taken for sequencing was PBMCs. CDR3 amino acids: CASSPGTLASGNTIYF. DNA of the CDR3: TGTGCCAGCAGCCCGGGGACTCTTGCCTCTGGAAACACCATATATTTT.